The 8 T cell receptor beta chains below all came from one sample that was sequenced in a study of T cell responses to AZD1222 COVID-19 vaccine. The protocol was immunoSEQ multiplex PCR, while the TCRdb copy is restricted to in-frame clones and leaves out a portion. The table includes over 100,000 clones, about nine tenths detected once. The specimen comprised peripheral blood, sampled on day 0 of AZD1222 vaccination. These receptors were collected from an adult in good health.

This clone occurred a few times. The chain recombines TRBV3-1 (or the pseudogene TRBV3-2) with TRBJ2-7; the D gene is possibly TRBD1 (6 bases). Germline lookup yields CDR1 LGHDT and CDR2 YNNKEL (reference sequence). V dropped 5 bases and J dropped 5 bases, with 16 bases sitting between them. The CDR3 covers 14 residues. CDR3 protein: CASSSRYRADEQYF. The CDR3 nucleotides are TGTGCCAGCAGCTCCCGTTACAGGGCAGACGAGCAGTACTTC.

The chain joins TRBV20-1 to TRBJ2-7; D gene unclear. The CDR3 length is 11 residues. CDR1 DFQATT and CDR2 SNEGSKA come from the germline V gene (reference sequence). V gave up 1 base and J gave up 3 bases, with 4 bases separating them. The CDR3, as DNA: TGCAGTGCTAGAGTGAACTACGAGCAGTACTTC. It specifies CSARVNYEQYF.

As regards this clone: The sample carries other DNA sequences with the same CDR3. The chain couples TRBV27 to TRBJ1-6; TRBD1 might be the D (6 bases). The ends were cut back, 6 bases at V and 8 bases at J, with 11 bases in the middle. This CDR3 has 13 residues. CDR1 and CDR2 from the germline V gene are MNHEY and SMNVEV (reference sequence). The CDR3 DNA reads TGTGCCAGCAGCCACAGGGTTTATTCACCCCTCCACTTT. It is translated as CASSHRVYSPLHF.

This clone was observed once. V and J are TRBV11-2 and TRBJ2-7; D is possibly TRBD1 (6 bases). The CDR3 sequence is 15 residues long. V shed 1 base and J shed 3 bases, with 13 bases lying between them. Germline V lookup: CDR1 SGHAT, CDR2 FQNNGV. CDR3 sequence: CASSLVRQGFYEQYF. The CDR3 coding sequence is TGTGCCAGCAGCTTAGTTCGTCAGGGGTTCTACGAGCAGTACTTC.

The genes are TRBV7-2 and TRBJ2-3; 10 bases align to TRBD2. The CDR3 sequence is 17 residues long. Unmatched junction bases numbered 7, after V lost 4 bases and J lost 0 bases. Germline V gives CDR1 SGHTA, CDR2 FQGNSA. CDR3 residues: CASSSGTSEPSTDTQYF. Here the CDR3 DNA reads TGTGCCAGCAGCTCAGGGACTAGCGAGCCAAGCACAGATACGCAGTATTTT. The entire variable domain, with the rest obtained from reference TRBV7-2 and TRBJ2-3, is as follows: GAGVSQSPSNKVTEKGKDVELRCDPISGHTALYWYRQSLGQGLEFLIYFQGNSAPDKSGLPSDRFSAERTGGSVSTLTIQRTQQEDSAVYLCASSSGTSEPSTDTQYFGPGTRLTVL.

V and J are TRBV29-1 and TRBJ2-7; D assignment may be TRBD1 or TRBD2 (5 bases each). Germline V gives CDR1 SQVTM, CDR2 ANQGSEA. The ends were cut back, 2 bases at V and 7 bases at J, with 15 bases in the middle. CDR3 length equals 13 residues. The CDR3 spells CSVEMGTSWEQYF. CDR3 nucleotide sequence: TGCAGCGTTGAAATGGGGACCAGCTGGGAGCAGTACTTC.

This clone has just one count. The rearrangement links TRBV18 to TRBJ2-5; D might be TRBD1 or TRBD2, each matching 6 bases. Germline V gene lookup returns CDR1 KGHSH and CDR2 LQKENI. The CDR3 totals 13 residues. V lost 6 bases and J lost 9, with 17 bases in between. In DNA form, the CDR3 reads TGTGCCAGCTCGCGGGAAAGCGAGGGGGCCCAGTACTTC. It translates to CASSRESEGAQYF.

The chain employs TRBV21-1 and TRBJ2-1; TRBD2 is the table's D call and was not checked against the DNA. TRBV21-1 is classified as a pseudogene. This CDR3 region has 18 residues. CDR3 nucleotides: TGTGCCAGCAGCAAAGAGTGCCTAGCGGGAGACTGTTCCCATGAGCAGTTCTTC. Its protein product is CASSKECLAGDCSHEQFF.